This TCR beta chain appears in the sequencing data of a study of Graves' ophthalmopathy and Graves' hyperthyroidism. Ophthalmopathy was moderately-to-severely active, CAS at least 3, NOSPECS at least 4, lasting under 3 months. Other autoimmune diseases, uncontrolled infections, pregnancy or lactation ruled patients out of participation. Clinical symptoms, serum thyroxine, TRAb, thyroid ultrasound and orbital computed tomography determined diagnosis. Amplification targeted the TCR beta CDR3 regions, with RNA transcripts as the source material. HTBI-primed first-round RT-PCR preceded second-round multiplex PCR. TCRdb called the multiplex PCR reads again in MiXCR, with one record for every CDR3 protein. The repertoire holds 200,000 to 300,000 distinct CDR3 sequences, with 45% as singletons. Looked up from germline, CDR1 is DFQATT and CDR2 is SNEGSKA (reference sequence). The CDR3 consists of 15 residues. V lost 5 bases to trimming and J lost 1 base; unmatched junction nucleotides: 8.

The receptor comes from an adult man with Graves' ophthalmopathy. The chain combines TRBV20-1 with TRBJ1-1, with 9 bases that match TRBD1. The sequencing input was peripheral blood. CDR3 coding DNA: TGCAGTGCTGCCCGGGACAGGGAATGGAACACTGAAGCTTTCTTT. Translation: CSAARDREWNTEAFF.